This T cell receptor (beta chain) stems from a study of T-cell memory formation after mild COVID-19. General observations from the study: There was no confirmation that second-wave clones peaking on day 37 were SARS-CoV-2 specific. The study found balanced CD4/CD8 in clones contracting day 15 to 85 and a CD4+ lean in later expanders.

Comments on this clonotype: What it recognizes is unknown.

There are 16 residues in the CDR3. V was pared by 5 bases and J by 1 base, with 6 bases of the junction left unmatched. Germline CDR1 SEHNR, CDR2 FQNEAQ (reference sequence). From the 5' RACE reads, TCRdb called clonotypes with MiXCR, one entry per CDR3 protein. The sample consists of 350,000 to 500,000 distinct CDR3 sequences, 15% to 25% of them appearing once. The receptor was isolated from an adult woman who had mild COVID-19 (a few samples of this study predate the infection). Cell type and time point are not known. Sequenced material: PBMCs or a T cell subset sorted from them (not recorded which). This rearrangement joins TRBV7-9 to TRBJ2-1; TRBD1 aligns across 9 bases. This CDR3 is CASSQHRGQSYNEQFF. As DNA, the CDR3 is TGTGCCAGCAGCCAGCACAGGGGGCAGTCCTACAATGAGCAGTTCTTC.